Each of the 28 T cell receptor beta chains below was sequenced from the same sample in a study of PD-1 blockade in classical Hodgkin lymphoma (dated by TCRdb to 2018 to 2021). Library construction relied on the immunoSEQ multiplex PCR assay. What TCRdb holds here is the immuneACCESS table cut down to in-frame rearrangements. Part of the clones is not present; checked against another copy, under half of the missing clones reflect an unresolved V gene, and the others are unexplained. This sample is represented by some 96,000 clones; about 92% of them were singletons. Of the sample, around 2% is held by the ten largest clones. In light of the paper, this sample's time point label describes: cycle 4 day 1 (C4D1), after about 6 weeks of nivolumab. Relapse after autologous stem cell transplantation had occurred in all trial patients, and cohorts A, B and C were distinguished by prior brentuximab vedotin exposure.

Sequenced material: peripheral blood mononuclear cells (PBMCs), taken before the fourth cycle of nivolumab. All receptors derive from a human donor with classical Hodgkin lymphoma.

The chain uses TRBV6-1 and TRBJ2-7; TRBD1 might be the D (5 bases). The ends were cut back, 1 base at V and 4 bases at J, with 11 bases in the middle. The V gene's germline CDR1 is MNHNS and CDR2 SASEGT. The CDR3 length is 14 residues. CDR3 in DNA: TGTGCCAGCAGTGAAGGGGCAGGGTGGTACGAGCAGTACTTC. It is translated as CASSEGAGWYEQYF.

The rearrangement uses TRBV2 and TRBJ2-5; D gene ambiguous. The CDR3 is made up of 18 amino acids. From germline, CDR1 is SNHLY and CDR2 FYNNEI. The V gene lost 4 bases and the J gene lost 1 base, with 22 bases spanning the gap. The CDR3: CASSVWVRAGQVQETQYF. The DNA for the CDR3 is TGTGCCAGCAGTGTTTGGGTCCGTGCCGGCCAGGTCCAAGAGACCCAGTACTTC.

The chain joins TRBV28 to TRBJ1-1; unclear D gene. The length of the CDR3 is 14 residues. Looked up from germline, CDR1 is MDHEN and CDR2 is SYDVKM. V was cut by 6 bases and J by 3 bases, with 14 bases left in between. CDR3 bases: TGTGCCAGCAGCTGGGCGGCCACGGACACTGAAGCTTTCTTT. Translation gives CASSWAATDTEAFF.

This clone was seen only once. The gene calls are TRBV19 and TRBJ2-3, with TRBD1 identical over 11 bases. V shed 3 bases and J 4 bases; nucleotides not matched to a gene: 0. The CDR3 consists of 14 residues. Germline V gene data show CDR1 as LNHDA and CDR2 as SQIVND (reference sequence). The DNA of the CDR3 is TGTGCCAGTAGTATGGGACAGGGGGCAGATACGCAGTATTTT. Its protein is CASSMGQGADTQYF.

The V and J genes are TRBV27 and TRBJ2-3; 7 nucleotides align to TRBD1. Germline trimming cut 3 bases from V and 6 bases from J; bases unmatched to any gene: 6. There are 14 residues in the CDR3. Germline V lookup: CDR1 MNHEY, CDR2 SMNVEV (reference sequence). As DNA, the CDR3 is TGTGCCAGCAGTTTGAGGGGGCGGTGGGATACGCAGTATTTT. This gives the protein CASSLRGRWDTQYF.

The chain recombines TRBV15 with TRBJ1-2; a possible D gene is TRBD1 (6 bases). Germline lookup yields CDR1 LNHNV and CDR2 YYDKDF (reference sequence). Trimming pared 5 bases from V and 8 bases from J, leaving 21 bases between. The CDR3 is made up of 15 amino acids. The CDR3 coding sequence is TGTGCCACCAGCCTGGTGGACAGACCTAAGGCGGGCTACACCTTC. Amino acids: CATSLVDRPKAGYTF.

The chain recombines TRBV5-1 with TRBJ1-1, with TRBD1 identical over 9 bases. V was pared by 4 bases and J by 5 bases, with 6 bases of the junction left unmatched. Germline V lookup: CDR1 SGHRS, CDR2 YFSETQ. CDR3 size: 14 residues. CDR3 DNA sequence: TGCGCCAGCAGCGGAGGACAGGGGATTACTGAAGCTTTCTTT. It specifies CASSGGQGITEAFF.

The chain has TRBV7-8 and TRBJ2-7; a possible D gene is TRBD1 (6 bases). Trimming stripped 0 bases from V and 5 bases from J, with 11 bases between. Germline V gives CDR1 SGHVS, CDR2 FQNEAQ. The CDR3 has 14 amino acids. The chain's CDR3 is CASSLAGRGNEQYF. CDR3 coding DNA: TGTGCCAGCAGCTTAGCGGGCAGGGGCAACGAGCAGTACTTC.

The V gene is TRBV18, the J gene TRBJ2-2, with 7 nucleotides matching TRBD1. CDR1 and CDR2 (germline): KGHSH, LQKENI. CDR3 length equals 18 residues. V lost 3 bases to trimming and J lost 2 bases; unmatched junction nucleotides: 12. In nucleotides, the CDR3 is TGTGCCAGCTCACCCAAGAGTAAGGGGGCGCTTAACACCGGGGAGCTGTTTTTT. Its protein product is CASSPKSKGALNTGELFF.

The count of this clone is one. CDR3 nucleotides: TGTGCCAGCAGTGAACGTAGGCTAGCTTACGAGCAGTACTTC. Residues: CASSERRLAYEQYF. The chain uses TRBV6-1 and TRBJ2-7; tentative D call: TRBD2 (5 bases). CDR3 size: 14 residues. CDR1 and CDR2 (germline): MNHNS, SASEGT. Trimming removed 2 bases at V and 4 bases at J, with 12 bases between.

The chain employs TRBV4-2 and TRBJ2-1; D unclear. Looked up from germline, CDR1 is LGHNA and CDR2 is YNFKEQ. CDR3 length: 11 amino acids. The V and J ends lost 4 bases and 9 bases respectively, with 7 bases between them. As DNA, the CDR3 is TGTGCCAGCAGCCCGGCAGTTGAGCAGTTCTTC. As protein: CASSPAVEQFF.

This sequence joins TRBV30 and TRBJ1-1, with a possible D match to TRBD1 (5 bases). The CDR3 contains 12 residues. Between the trimmed V and J ends, which lost 1 base and 10 bases, there was a span of 13 bases. Per the germline V gene, CDR1 is GTSNPN and CDR2 is SVGIG (reference sequence). The CDR3 is CAWSAQDSRAFF. In DNA, the CDR3 is TGTGCCTGGAGTGCCCAAGACAGTAGAGCTTTCTTT. The whole variable domain, filled in from reference TRBV30 and TRBJ1-1, reads SQTIHQWPATLVQPVGSPLSLECTVEGTSNPNLYWYRQAAGRGLQLLFYSVGIGQISSEVPQNLSASRPQDRQFILSSKKLLLSDSGFYLCAWSAQDSRAFFGQGTRLTVV.

The genes are TRBV5-1 and TRBJ2-7; TRBD1 matches 10 bases. The CDR3 is 16 residues long. CDR1 and CDR2 from the germline V gene are SGHRS and YFSETQ. With V trimmed by 1 base and J by 0 bases, 4 bases remained unmatched. Here the CDR3 reads CASSLTWTGGSYEQYF. The CDR3, as DNA: TGCGCCAGCAGCTTGACGTGGACAGGGGGCTCCTACGAGCAGTACTTC.

The chain couples TRBV11-2 to TRBJ2-5; possible D gene TRBD1, 6 bases. Germline V gene sequence: CDR1 SGHAT, CDR2 FQNNGV. This CDR3 region has 14 residues. The V and J ends lost 2 bases and 3 bases respectively, with 10 bases between them. Here the CDR3 DNA reads TGTGCCAGCAGCTTATGGACAGATAAAGAGACCCAGTACTTC. It encodes CASSLWTDKETQYF. Variable domain in full (rest from reference TRBV11-2 and TRBJ2-5): EAGVAQSPRYKIIEKRQSVAFWCNPISGHATLYWYQQILGQGPKLLIQFQNNGVVDDSQLPKDRFSAERLKGVDSTLKIQPAKLEDSAVYLCASSLWTDKETQYFGPGTRLLVL.

The gene calls are TRBV28 and TRBJ1-1; weak D call: TRBD1 (5 bases). CDR3 length: 14 residues. V shed 3 bases and J shed 5 bases, with 13 bases lying between them. Germline CDR1 MDHEN, CDR2 SYDVKM. CDR3 nucleotide sequence: TGTGCCAGCAGTTTGGGACCGAAGGGAACTGAAGCTTTCTTT. This translates into CASSLGPKGTEAFF. Using reference TRBV28 and TRBJ1-1 for the parts outside the CDR3, the full variable domain is DVKVTQSSRYLVKRTGEKVFLECVQDMDHENMFWYRQDPGLGLRLIYFSYDVKMKEKGDIPEGYSVSREKKERFSLILESASTNQTSMYLCASSLGPKGTEAFFGQGTRLTVV.

The rearrangement uses TRBV30 and TRBJ1-1, with 9 positions matching TRBD1. This CDR3 has 12 amino acids. Germline V gene data show CDR1 as GTSNPN and CDR2 as SVGIG (reference sequence). The junction had 6 bases not matched to a gene; V was cut back by 3 bases and J by 10 bases. In nucleotides, the CDR3 is TGTGCCTGGAGGCGGCCGGACAGGGGAGCTTTCTTT. Protein sequence: CAWRRPDRGAFF.

The CDR3 sequence: CASVDRSTNTGELFF. The CDR3 DNA follows: TGTGCCAGCGTCGACAGGTCAACGAACACCGGGGAGCTGTTTTTT. The V gene is TRBV2, the J gene TRBJ2-2; D may be TRBD1 (6 bases). The CDR3 is made up of 15 amino acids. V gave up 8 bases and J gave up 0 bases, with 13 bases separating them. Looked up from germline, CDR1 is SNHLY and CDR2 is FYNNEI.

This sequence joins TRBV6-6 and TRBJ1-5; tentatively, D is TRBD1 (6 bases). Germline CDR1 and CDR2: MNHNY and SVGAGI (reference sequence). The CDR3 loop spans 14 amino acids. Trimming removed 7 bases at V and 4 bases at J, with 14 bases between. The CDR3 loop is CASKKSGENQPQHF. Written as DNA, the CDR3 is TGTGCCAGCAAGAAGTCAGGGGAGAATCAGCCCCAGCATTTT.

The rearrangement uses TRBV6-1 and TRBJ2-2, with a weak D call TRBD1 (5 bases). Germline V gene lookup returns CDR1 MNHNS and CDR2 SASEGT. Trimming pared 8 bases from V and 4 bases from J, leaving 8 bases between. This CDR3 is 12 amino acids long. DNA for the CDR3: TGTGCCAGCTGGACATTCACCGGGGAGCTGTTTTTT. Amino acid sequence: CASWTFTGELFF.

The CDR3, as DNA: TGTGCCAGCAGCCTGACTAGCGGGAGCACAGATACGCAGTATTTT. The encoded protein is CASSLTSGSTDTQYF. The rearrangement joins TRBV11-2 to TRBJ2-3, with 10 nucleotides matching TRBD2. The V segment lost 5 bases and the J segment 0 bases; nucleotides outside the gene matches: 2. Germline assignment: CDR1 SGHAT and CDR2 FQNNGV. The CDR3 runs to 15 residues.

This chain uses TRBV27 with TRBJ1-5; TRBD1 agrees at 7 bases. Germline V gene sequence: CDR1 MNHEY, CDR2 SMNVEV (reference sequence). The V and J ends lost 2 bases and 2 bases, in that order; junction bases with no gene match: 0. The CDR3 is made up of 14 amino acids. CDR3 residues: CASSLGTGNQPQHF. CDR3 DNA: TGTGCCAGCAGTTTAGGGACAGGCAATCAGCCCCAGCATTTT.

The chain couples TRBV5-4 to TRBJ1-4, with D uncertain. Trimming took 0 bases from V and 6 from J, leaving 9 bases between them. Germline V gene lookup returns CDR1 SGHNT and CDR2 YYREEE (reference sequence). CDR3 length equals 14 residues. The CDR3 DNA is TGTGCCAGCAGCTTGGAAACGTCTGATGAAAAACTGTTTTTT. Its protein product is CASSLETSDEKLFF.

The V and J genes are TRBV18 and TRBJ1-4; D gene unclear. Trimming took 2 bases from V and 7 from J, leaving 20 bases between them. The germline CDR1 and CDR2 sequences are KGHSH and LQKENI. CDR3 size: 17 residues. CDR3 in DNA: TGTGCCAGCTCACCAGCTCTGGCAGGATCCGCGGGTGAAAAACTGTTTTTT. It is translated as CASSPALAGSAGEKLFF.

This chain connects TRBV11-3 to TRBJ2-1; 10 nucleotides line up with TRBD2. Trimming took 0 bases from V and 14 from J; bases not matched to a gene: 7. CDR3 length: 14 residues. CDR1 is SGHNT and CDR2 is YENEEA in the germline V gene. CDR3 in DNA: TGTGCCAGCAGCTTAGATGGGCTAGCGGGAGAGGAGTTCTTC. Its translation is CASSLDGLAGEEFF.

The gene calls are TRBV27 and TRBJ1-1; TRBD1 is a possible D gene (6 bases). CDR3 length equals 15 residues. With 1 base removed from V and 4 bases from J, the gap between germline ends came to 13 bases. CDR1 MNHEY and CDR2 SMNVEV come from the germline V gene (reference sequence). The CDR3 loop is CASSLFDRIGTEAFF. CDR3 nucleotides: TGTGCCAGCAGTTTATTCGACAGGATCGGCACTGAAGCTTTCTTT.

The V call is TRBV6-1, the J call TRBJ2-7; 8 bases fit TRBD1. The CDR3 has 15 amino acids. The J segment lost 5 bases and the V segment lost 4 bases, leaving 10 bases of the junction unmatched. In germline, CDR1 is MNHNS, CDR2 SASEGT. This chain's CDR3 is CASSGGRTGSHEQYF. The CDR3 region has the DNA TGTGCCAGCAGTGGAGGAAGGACAGGGTCCCACGAGCAGTACTTC.

The chain is built from TRBV27 and TRBJ1-5; D perhaps matches TRBD1 (5 bases). Germline assignment: CDR1 MNHEY and CDR2 SMNVEV (reference sequence). This CDR3 region has 15 residues. With 6 bases removed from V and 0 bases from J, the gap between germline ends came to 12 bases. CDR3 DNA: TGTGCCAGCAGGGGGGTGGGATTTAGCAATCAGCCCCAGCATTTT. Translated: CASRGVGFSNQPQHF.

The chain couples TRBV11-1 to TRBJ2-7; weak D call: TRBD1 (5 bases). Germline V gives CDR1 SGHAT, CDR2 FQDESV (reference sequence). The V end was cut by 6 bases, the J end by 5 bases, with 14 bases between. The CDR3 extends over 13 amino acids. CDR3 protein: CASRYLGHHEQYF. Here the CDR3 DNA reads TGTGCCAGCAGATATCTGGGGCACCACGAGCAGTACTTC.